This T cell receptor (beta chain) was recorded in a study of vaccination and CD4 T cells after COVID-19. In regard to this clonotype: Its antigen is currently unknown.

V was shortened by 4 bases and J by 2 bases, with 3 bases between the two germline ends. The CDR3 consists of 11 residues. CDR1 and CDR2 from the germline V gene are SGHTS and YDEGEE. Stated treatment: roughly 10-day PBMC culture with coronavirus spike peptide pools or control peptides (ViraFEST assay). The unexposed donor gave CD4+ T cells before the COVID-19 pandemic (2011-2018). ViraFEST used peptide pools to expand antigen-specific T cells, then sequenced TCRs. Sequencing of the DNA from cultured CD4+ T cells was carried out with the Oncomine TCR Beta short-read assay. CD4+ T cells were cultured, and genomic DNA was extracted from them. TCRdb fed the PCR reads into MiXCR, producing one record per CDR3 protein. The sample includes approximately 6,900 distinct CDR3 sequences, approximately 41% seen only once; the top ten take over 25%.

The receptor comes from a human donor in good health. The chain has TRBV5-8 and TRBJ2-5; unclear D gene. Sequenced sample: CD4+ T cells from blood, cultured in vitro. The CDR3 here is CASSRQETQYF. CDR3 DNA: TGTGCCAGCAGCAGGCAAGAGACCCAGTACTTC.